This entry concerns a single T cell receptor beta chain. What it binds is unknown. This specimen comes from a study of shared clonotypes between healthy human individuals. Sequencing was performed with immunoSEQ multiplex PCR; in TCRdb, only in-frame clones are kept and a portion is missing. The repertoire consists of roughly 2.5 million clones, with around 94% occurring once and the leading ten covering about 0.13%. The healthy adult donors were HIV-negative and reported no recent acute infections or vaccinations. Study-level findings and limits: Rarefaction indicated that sorted-subset sequencing remained incomplete although depth was large.

V lost 5 bases and J lost 0, with 12 bases in between. CDR3 length: 15 amino acids. In germline, CDR1 is LGHNT, CDR2 FRNRAP. The TCR was taken from a young man in good health. The V and J genes are TRBV12-5 and TRBJ2-3; D might be TRBD2 (6 bases). Material: naive CD4+ T cells sorted from blood. Subset indicated: CD45RA+ positively selected. CDR3 protein: CASGAGPLSTDTQYF. CDR3 in DNA: TGTGCTAGTGGTGCGGGACCTCTGAGCACAGATACGCAGTATTTT.